Included here is one T cell receptor (beta chain) sequence, with context. The sample holds a few counts of this clone. What this receptor recognizes is not known. The input lacks base qualities; no much larger clone sits a single base away. This entry belongs to a study of regulatory T cells (dated by TCRdb to the late 2010s). Notes on the research overall: The study compared T-cell receptor beta repertoires of sorted regulatory, conventional CD4+ and CD8+ T cells in CD3G-deficient patients with those in healthy controls. Paper-wide results and their limitations: Hydrophobic residues at CDR3 positions 6 and 7 were enriched in conventional CD4+ T cells from CD3G-deficient patients, suggesting more self-reactive specificities. Restricted unique TRB V-J pairs and skewed V and J gene usage were observed in patient repertoires, most markedly in regulatory T cells.

The multiplex PCR used 52 forward TRBV primers and 13 reverse TRBJ primers, with assay-based and computational corrections for amplification bias. Rearranged TRB loci were amplified from genomic DNA by multiplex PCR within the immunoSEQ assay. TRB amplicons were sequenced on an Illumina HiSeq platform. The paper's data handling went like this. Raw sequences were error-filtered and aligned to reference gene sequences by custom algorithms, then analyzed with the immunoSEQ online tools. Frequencies of productive and nonproductive TRB rearrangements were assessed among unique sequences as well as among total sequences. Hydrophobicity and amino acid composition of residues 6 and 7 within the TRB CDR3 were used to estimate the potential for self-reactivity. For group comparisons, t tests, Mann-Whitney tests or two-way ANOVA were performed in Prism software. TCRdb took over this immuneACCESS table, retaining in-frame rearrangements with V and J assigned. Such tables are incomplete; in checked studies, under half of the missing clones stem from an unresolved V gene, and the remainder is unexplained. That table supplies the V and J calls and clone size; D and trimming were determined from the DNA. A total of about 28,000 clones appear in this sample, about 90% of them only once. Together, the top ten hold roughly 1.5% of the sample.

From V the trimming removes 0 bases and from J it removes 7 bases, while the gene matches leave 1 base of the junction unaccounted for. The germline V gene supplies CDR1 SGHRS and CDR2 YFSETQ. From its cysteine to its phenylalanine, the CDR3 spans 15 amino acids. The kept DNA is CDR3 alone, 45 bases in frame from the first base. Every CD3G-deficient patient showed evidence of autoimmunity, and the autoimmunity was more severe in two of the patients. Patients ranged from 2 to 39 years of age at testing and had reduced naive and increased memory CD4+ and CD8+ T-cell proportions. CD4+ cells were FACS-sorted into CD25-high CD127-low regulatory T cells and CD25-low CD127-high conventional CD4+ T cells. Five to seven individuals with CD3G deficiency were included in the patient group. Patient samples and clinical data were obtained from an international physician network spanning the United States, Europe and Asia. Peripheral blood mononuclear cells were isolated by Ficoll density separation.

Recombination connected TRBV5-1 to TRBJ2-1; 13 central nucleotides agree with TRBD2. The sample was conventional CD4+ T cells sorted from blood. The TCR originated in a person aged 18-29 years with CD3G deficiency. CDR3 sequence: CASSLGTSGSNEQFF. In nucleotide form, the sequence is TGCGCCAGCAGCTTGGGGACTAGCGGGAGTAATGAGCAGTTCTTC.